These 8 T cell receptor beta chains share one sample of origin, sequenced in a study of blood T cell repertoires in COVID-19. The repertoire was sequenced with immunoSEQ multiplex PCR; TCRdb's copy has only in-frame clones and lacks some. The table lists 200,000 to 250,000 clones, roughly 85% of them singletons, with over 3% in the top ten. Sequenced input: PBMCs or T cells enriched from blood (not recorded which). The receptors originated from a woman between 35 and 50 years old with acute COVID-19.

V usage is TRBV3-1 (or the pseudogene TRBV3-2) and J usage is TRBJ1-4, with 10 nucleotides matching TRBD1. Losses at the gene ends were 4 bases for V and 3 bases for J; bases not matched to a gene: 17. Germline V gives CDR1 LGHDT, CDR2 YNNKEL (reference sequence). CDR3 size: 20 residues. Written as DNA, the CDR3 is TGTGCCAGCAGCCCCCGCTCCGGGACAGGGGACCTCCCGGCTAATGAAAAACTGTTTTTT. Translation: CASSPRSGTGDLPANEKLFF.

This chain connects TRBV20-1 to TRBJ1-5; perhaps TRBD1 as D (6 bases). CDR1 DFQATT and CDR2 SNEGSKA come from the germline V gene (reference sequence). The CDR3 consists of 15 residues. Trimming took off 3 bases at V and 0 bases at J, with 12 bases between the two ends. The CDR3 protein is CSASFAGDSNQPQHF. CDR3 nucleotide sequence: TGCAGTGCTAGTTTTGCAGGGGATAGCAATCAGCCCCAGCATTTT.

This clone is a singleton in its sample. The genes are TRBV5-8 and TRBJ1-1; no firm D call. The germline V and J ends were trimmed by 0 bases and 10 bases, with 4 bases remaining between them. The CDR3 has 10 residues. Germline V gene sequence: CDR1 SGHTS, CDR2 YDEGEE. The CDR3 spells CASSLAGAFF. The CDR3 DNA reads TGTGCCAGCAGCTTGGCCGGAGCTTTCTTT.

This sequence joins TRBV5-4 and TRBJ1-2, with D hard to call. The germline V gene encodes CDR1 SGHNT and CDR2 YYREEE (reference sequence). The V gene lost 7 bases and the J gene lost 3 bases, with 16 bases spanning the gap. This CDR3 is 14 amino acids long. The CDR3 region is CASGETADDYGYTF. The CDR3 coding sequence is TGTGCCAGCGGAGAGACGGCCGACGACTATGGCTACACCTTC.

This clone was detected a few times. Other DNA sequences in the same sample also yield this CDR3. The CDR3 is CASSPGKYGYTF. For the CDR3, the DNA is TGTGCCAGCTCTCCAGGGAAGTATGGCTACACCTTC. The V gene is TRBV6-5, the J gene TRBJ1-2; perhaps TRBD1 as D (5 bases). Germline-derived CDR1 and CDR2 are MNHEY and SVGAGI. The germline V and J ends were trimmed by 8 bases and 5 bases, with 12 bases remaining between them. The CDR3 is 12 residues long.

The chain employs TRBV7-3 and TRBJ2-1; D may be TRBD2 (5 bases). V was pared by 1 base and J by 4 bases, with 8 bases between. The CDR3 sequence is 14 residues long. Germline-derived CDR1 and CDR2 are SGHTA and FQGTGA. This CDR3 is CASSLKSGYNEQFF. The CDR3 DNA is TGTGCCAGCAGCTTAAAATCGGGATACAATGAGCAGTTCTTC. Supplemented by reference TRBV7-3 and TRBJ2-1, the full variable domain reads GAGVSQTPSNKVTEKGKYVELRCDPISGHTALYWYRQSLGQGPEFLIYFQGTGAADDSGLPNDRFFAVRPEGSVSTLKIQRTERGDSAVYLCASSLKSGYNEQFFGPGTRLTVL.

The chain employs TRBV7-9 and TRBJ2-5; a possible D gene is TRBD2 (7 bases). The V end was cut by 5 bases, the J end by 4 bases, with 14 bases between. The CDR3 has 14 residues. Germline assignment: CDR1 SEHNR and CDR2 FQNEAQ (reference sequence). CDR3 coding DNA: TGTGCCAGCAGCCCGGGGGGCCCTGGAGAGACCCAGTACTTC. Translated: CASSPGGPGETQYF. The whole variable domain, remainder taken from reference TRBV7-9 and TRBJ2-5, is DTGVSQNPRHKITKRGQNVTFRCDPISEHNRLYWYRQTLGQGPEFLTYFQNEAQLEKSRLLSDRFSAERPKGSFSTLEIQRTEQGDSAMYLCASSPGGPGETQYFGPGTRLLVL.

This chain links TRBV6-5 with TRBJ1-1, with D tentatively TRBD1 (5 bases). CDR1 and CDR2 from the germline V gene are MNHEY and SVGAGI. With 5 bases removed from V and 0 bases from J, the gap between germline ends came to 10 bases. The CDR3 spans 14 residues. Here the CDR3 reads CASSRGRLNTEAFF. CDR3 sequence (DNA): TGTGCCAGCAGTAGGGGTCGGTTGAACACTGAAGCTTTCTTT.